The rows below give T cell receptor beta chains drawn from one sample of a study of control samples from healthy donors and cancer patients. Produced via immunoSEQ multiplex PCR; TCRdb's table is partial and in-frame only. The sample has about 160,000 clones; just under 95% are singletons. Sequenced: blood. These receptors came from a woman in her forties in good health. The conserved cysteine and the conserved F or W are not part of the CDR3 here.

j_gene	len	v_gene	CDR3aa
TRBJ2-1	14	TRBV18	ASSPPDSWYYNEQF
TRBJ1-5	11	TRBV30	AWGNRWDQPQH
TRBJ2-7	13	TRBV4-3	ASSPSAVGGYEQY
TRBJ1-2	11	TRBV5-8	ASSLEGFGGYT
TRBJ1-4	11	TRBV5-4	ASSFGTEEKLF
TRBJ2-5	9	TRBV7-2	ASSPRETQY
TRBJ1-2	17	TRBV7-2	ASSSPVRQGAGSNYGYT
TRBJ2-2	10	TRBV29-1	SVEPRAGELF
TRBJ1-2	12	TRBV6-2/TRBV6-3	ASSRTGGNYGYT
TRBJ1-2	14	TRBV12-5	ASGLPRDRGVDGYT
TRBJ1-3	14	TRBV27	ASSSGQGSSGNTIY
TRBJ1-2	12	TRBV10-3	AITGDRGNYGYT
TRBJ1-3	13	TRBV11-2	ASSPSSLAGNTIY
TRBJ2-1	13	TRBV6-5	ASRTGTSGHNEQF
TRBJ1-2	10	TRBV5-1	ASSLQGSGYT
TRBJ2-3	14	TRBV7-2	ASSLDTVTSTDTQY
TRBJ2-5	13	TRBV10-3	AIRLAGGDQETQY
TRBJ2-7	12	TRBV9	ASSVQGDPYEQY
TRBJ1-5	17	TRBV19	ASSMRLPGAGNGNQPQH
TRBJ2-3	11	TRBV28	ASWDRVADTQY
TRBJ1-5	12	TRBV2	ASSVQGFNQPQH
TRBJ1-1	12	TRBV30	AWSVYPSAPAAF
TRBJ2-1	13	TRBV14	ASSPFGTGGNEQF
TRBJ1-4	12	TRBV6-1	ASSELGVNEKLF
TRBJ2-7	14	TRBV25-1	ASSEGGAGTAYEQY
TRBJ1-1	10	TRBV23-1	ATKGFWSEAF
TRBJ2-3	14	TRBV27	ASSFSLAGGWDTQY
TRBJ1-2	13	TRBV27	ASSFEGRFRYGYT
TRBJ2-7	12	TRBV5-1	ASAPWGASYEQY
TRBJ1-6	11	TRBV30	AWSVLGNSPLH
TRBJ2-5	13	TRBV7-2	ASSPTGQKRETQY
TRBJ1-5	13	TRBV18	ASSPLGNSNQPQH
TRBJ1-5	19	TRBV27	ASRPRVRGGLVRGSNQPQH
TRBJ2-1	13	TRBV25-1	ASPWCRAGYNEQF
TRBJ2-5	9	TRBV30	AWSRQETQY
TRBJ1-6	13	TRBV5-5	ASSPPQGYNSPLH
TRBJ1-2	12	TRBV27	ASSWSGWDYGYT
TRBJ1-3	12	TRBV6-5	ASSYGRERNTIY
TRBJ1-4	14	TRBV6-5	ASSYREMGLGEKLF
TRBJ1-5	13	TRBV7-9	ASSLDRGPNQPQH
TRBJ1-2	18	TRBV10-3	AIRSGTGGFWGAKPYGYT
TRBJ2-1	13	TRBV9	ASSGETSSYNEQF
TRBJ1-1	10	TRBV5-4	ASSRWNTEAF
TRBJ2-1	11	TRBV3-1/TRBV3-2	ASSRKEYNEQF
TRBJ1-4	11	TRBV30	AWSFGQDEKLF
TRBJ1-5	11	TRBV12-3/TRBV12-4	ASSFNSNQPQH